The table lists the clone carrying this T cell receptor (beta chain) with many counts. Its specificity is unknown. The read terminates 3 residues ahead of where the CDR3 ends, so the germline J gene completes it. This table comes from immunoSEQ multiplex PCR, and its TCRdb copy is limited to in-frame clones, with some not included. This sample comprises around 42,000 clones, none seen once only. This sample was included in a study of T cell clonality in common variable immunodeficiency. General study findings and limits: CVID subjects showed higher TCRbeta clonality than healthy controls. In common variable immunodeficiency, TCR beta chains reportedly carried fewer deletions and N-nucleotide insertions. CVID subjects shared fewer TCRbeta clones than healthy controls did.

Looked up from germline, CDR1 is DFQATT and CDR2 is SNEGSKA (reference sequence). The J segment lost 4 bases and the V segment lost 2 bases, leaving 8 bases of the junction unmatched. This CDR3 spans 15 amino acids. Both groups were predominantly of Caucasian heritage. No CVID subject was ill or on immunomodulatory drugs when sampled. Sequenced input: peripheral blood mononuclear cells. This receptor was taken from a human donor with common variable immunodeficiency. The chain combines TRBV20-1 with TRBJ2-3; TRBD1 matches at 8 bases. The CDR3 here is CSARSVTGESDTQYF. The CDR3 DNA, read in part, is TGCAGTGCTAGAAGTGTGACAGGGGAGTCAGATACG.